This T cell receptor beta chain is from a study of blood T cell repertoires in COVID-19. Study summary: Sample material is recorded as cDNA or gDNA derived from T cells, B-cell-depleted T cells, or PBMCs.

The CDR3 loop spans 15 amino acids. V gave up 0 bases and J gave up 7 bases, with 14 bases separating them. The germline CDR1 and CDR2 sequences are SGDLS and YYNGEE. The table came from immunoSEQ multiplex PCR; TCRdb's copy has only in-frame clones and leaves some out. The repertoire includes under 300,000 clones, 70% to 90% of them detected once, and under 4.5% sits in the top ten. The chain employs TRBV9 and TRBJ2-1; D possibly corresponds to TRBD2 (6 bases). The sequenced material came from peripheral blood. The TCR originated in a man over 45 with acute or convalescent COVID-19. The CDR3 region is CASSVVVGGINEQFF. The CDR3 region has the DNA TGTGCCAGCAGCGTAGTAGTTGGGGGGATAAATGAGCAGTTCTTC.